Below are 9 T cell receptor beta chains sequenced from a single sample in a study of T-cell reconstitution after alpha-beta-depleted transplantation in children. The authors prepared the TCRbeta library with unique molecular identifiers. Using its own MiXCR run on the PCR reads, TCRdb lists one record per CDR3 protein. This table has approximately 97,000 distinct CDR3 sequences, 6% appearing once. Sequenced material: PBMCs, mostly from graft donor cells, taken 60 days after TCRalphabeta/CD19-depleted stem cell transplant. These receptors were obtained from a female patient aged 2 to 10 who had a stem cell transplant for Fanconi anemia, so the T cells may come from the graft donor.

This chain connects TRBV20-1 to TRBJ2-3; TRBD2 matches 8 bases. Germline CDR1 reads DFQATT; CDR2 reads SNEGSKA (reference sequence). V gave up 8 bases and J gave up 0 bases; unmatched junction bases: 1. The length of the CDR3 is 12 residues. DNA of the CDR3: TGCAGTTTAGCGGGGAGCACAGATACGCAGTATTTT. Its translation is CSLAGSTDTQYF.

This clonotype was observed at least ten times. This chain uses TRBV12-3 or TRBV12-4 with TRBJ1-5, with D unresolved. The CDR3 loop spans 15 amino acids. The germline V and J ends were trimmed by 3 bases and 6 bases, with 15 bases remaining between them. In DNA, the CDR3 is TGTGCCAGCAGTTTTGCGCTGGAATTTGGTCAGCCCCAGCATTTT. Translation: CASSFALEFGQPQHF.

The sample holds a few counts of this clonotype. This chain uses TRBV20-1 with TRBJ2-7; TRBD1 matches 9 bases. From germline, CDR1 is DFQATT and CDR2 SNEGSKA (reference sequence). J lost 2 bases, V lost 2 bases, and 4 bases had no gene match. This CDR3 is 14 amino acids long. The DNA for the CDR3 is TGCAGTGCTAGACCCCGGGACAGGGCCTACGAGCAGTACTTC. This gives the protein CSARPRDRAYEQYF.

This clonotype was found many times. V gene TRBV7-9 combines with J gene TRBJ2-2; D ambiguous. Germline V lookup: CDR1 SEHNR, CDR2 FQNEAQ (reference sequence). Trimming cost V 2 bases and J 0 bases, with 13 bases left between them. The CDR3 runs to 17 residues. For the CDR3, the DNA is TGTGCCAGCAGCTTAATTGTGTTCTCCTCGAACACCGGGGAGCTGTTTTTT. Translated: CASSLIVFSSNTGELFF. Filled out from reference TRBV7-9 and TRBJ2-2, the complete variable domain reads DTGVSQNPRHKITKRGQNVTFRCDPISEHNRLYWYRQTLGQGPEFLTYFQNEAQLEKSRLLSDRFSAERPKGSFSTLEIQRTEQGDSAMYLCASSLIVFSSNTGELFFGEGSRLTVL.

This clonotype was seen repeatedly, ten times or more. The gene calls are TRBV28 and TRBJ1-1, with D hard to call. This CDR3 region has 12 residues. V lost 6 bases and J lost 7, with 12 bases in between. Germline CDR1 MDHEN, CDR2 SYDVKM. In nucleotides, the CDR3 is TGTGCCAGCAGCGATTGGGTCCTTGAAGCTTTCTTT. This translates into CASSDWVLEAFF.

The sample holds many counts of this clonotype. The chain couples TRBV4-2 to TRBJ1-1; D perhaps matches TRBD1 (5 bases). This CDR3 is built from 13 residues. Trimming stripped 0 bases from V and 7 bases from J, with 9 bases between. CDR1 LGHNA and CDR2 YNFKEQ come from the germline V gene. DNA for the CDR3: TGTGCCAGCAGCCAAGACAGGGCTAGTGAAGCTTTCTTT. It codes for CASSQDRASEAFF.

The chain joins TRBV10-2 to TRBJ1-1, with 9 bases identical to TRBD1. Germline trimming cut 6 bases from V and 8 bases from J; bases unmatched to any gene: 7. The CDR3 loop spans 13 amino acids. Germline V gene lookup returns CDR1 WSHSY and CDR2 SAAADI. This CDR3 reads CASRRTGDREAFF. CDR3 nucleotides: TGCGCCAGCAGGAGGACAGGGGATCGCGAAGCTTTCTTT.

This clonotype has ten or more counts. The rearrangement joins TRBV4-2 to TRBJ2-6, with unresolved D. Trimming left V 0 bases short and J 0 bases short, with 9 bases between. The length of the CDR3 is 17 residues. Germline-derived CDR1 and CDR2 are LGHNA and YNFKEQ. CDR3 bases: TGTGCCAGCAGCCAAGATTGGGGTGGCTCTGGGGCCAACGTCCTGACTTTC. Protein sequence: CASSQDWGGSGANVLTF.

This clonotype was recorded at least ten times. DNA of the CDR3: TGCAGTGCTAGCGTTAGCGGGGACTCTGGGGCCAACGTCCTGACTTTC. It specifies CSASVSGDSGANVLTF. This chain uses TRBV20-1 with TRBJ2-6; 8 nucleotides align to TRBD2. The junction had 4 bases not matched to a gene; V was cut back by 3 bases and J by 0 bases. CDR1 and CDR2 from the germline V gene are DFQATT and SNEGSKA (reference sequence). This CDR3 contains 16 residues.